This T cell receptor (beta chain) was captured by sequencing in a study of shared clonotypes between healthy human individuals. The trim removed 6 bases at V and 9 bases at J, leaving 9 bases unmatched. CDR3 length: 15 amino acids. Germline values: CDR1 MNHNY, CDR2 SVGAGI (reference sequence). Donors were healthy HIV-negative adults without recently reported acute infections or vaccinations. Study-level points and caveats: Generation probabilities of non-shared clonotypes were lower (relative to those shared by all four donors). Sharing across four donors was highest in naive CD4 (roughly 5%) and lowest in memory CD8 (roughly 0.4%).

This clone showed up just once. What it binds is not known. Only in-frame clones appear in the TCRdb table, and some are missing; sequencing was by immunoSEQ multiplex PCR. The table shows roughly 500,000 clones, with around 96% occurring only once. The chain combines TRBV6-6 with TRBJ2-7, with TRBD2 matching over 15 bases. This receptor was obtained from a woman in her 30s in good health. Material for sequencing was naive CD4+ T cells sorted from blood. Subset here: CD45RA+ positively selected. CDR3 in DNA: TGTGCCAGCAGGCAAGCCGGGACTAGCGGGGGGCGGCAGTACTTC. This sequence encodes CASRQAGTSGGRQYF.